This TCR beta chain was documented in a study of vaccination and CD4 T cells after COVID-19. Study results and limitations: The median count of SARS-CoV-2-reactive clonotypes rose from approximately 21 to 40, not significantly.

Treatment: roughly 10-day PBMC culture with coronavirus spike peptide pools or control peptides (ViraFEST assay). Sequencing of cultured CD4+ T cell DNA used the Oncomine TCR Beta short-read assay. TCRdb re-derived calls from the PCR reads in MiXCR, one entry per CDR3 protein. The sample yields around 13,000 distinct CDR3 sequences, around 21% seen once. Only a few counts were recorded for this clonotype. Its target is unknown. At one of its ends the junction is not consistent with the germline gene, which may arise from a read error. The length of the CDR3 is 12 residues. From germline, CDR1 is SGHTA and CDR2 FQGNSA.

The chain has TRBV7-2 and TRBJ1-2; 8 bases map to TRBD1. This sequence originates from a human donor with COVID-19. Sequencing used cultured CD4+ T cells from blood. The CDR3 is CASSPGGYSYTF. The CDR3 nucleotides are TGTGCCAGCAGCCCAGGGGGCTATAGCTACACCTTC.